The 10 T cell receptor beta chains reported below all come from one sample, sequenced in a study of patients and donors after allogeneic stem cell transplantation. TCRdb re-analysed the RT-PCR reads in MiXCR, keeping a single row per CDR3 protein. This sample has approximately 200,000 distinct CDR3 sequences, with 35% to 45% found just once. The sample comprised blood, either unsorted or a sorted T cell fraction (not recorded which). The receptor set was obtained from a human donor who was either an allogeneic HSCT recipient or a stem cell or donor lymphocyte infusion donor (not recorded which). It is not recorded whose cells these are; they may come from a transplant donor.

Concerning this clonotype itself: Germline and junction disagree at one end, which may indicate a read error. The rearrangement joins TRBV18 to TRBJ1-1; D is ambiguous. Looked up from germline, CDR1 is KGHSH and CDR2 is LQKENI. The CDR3 runs 8 residues. CDR3 sequence reads: CASSPGRF. The CDR3 DNA reads as TGTGCCAGCTCACCAGGGAGATTT.

In this sample, this clonotype turned up a few times. The chain carries TRBV5-1 and TRBJ2-2; D remains ambiguous. Trimming took off 4 bases at V and 5 bases at J, with 6 bases between the two ends. Germline CDR1 is SGHRS and CDR2 is YFSETQ. The length of the CDR3 is 12 residues. Here the CDR3 reads CASSQTTGELFF. The DNA of the CDR3 is TGCGCCAGCAGCCAGACGACCGGGGAGCTGTTTTTT.

V is TRBV20-1 and J is TRBJ2-1; D might be TRBD2 (6 bases). Germline CDR1 is DFQATT and CDR2 is SNEGSKA (reference sequence). CDR3 length: 15 amino acids. Trimming pared 3 bases from V and 13 bases from J, leaving 25 bases between. DNA of the CDR3: TGCAGTGCTAGGTGGGCCGAGCGGACCGGGACTTACCAGTTCTTC. Its translation: CSARWAERTGTYQFF.

The chain uses TRBV7-2 and TRBJ2-1; D is unresolved. V was clipped by 5 bases and J by 0 bases, with 14 bases between them. This CDR3 region has 16 residues. The V gene's germline CDR1 is SGHTA and CDR2 FQGNSA. CDR3 in DNA: TGTGCCAGCAGCCCAAACTGGGGTAGCTCCTACAATGAGCAGTTCTTC. It codes for CASSPNWGSSYNEQFF.

This clonotype has more than one count but fewer than ten. This chain connects TRBV20-1 to TRBJ1-5; TRBD1 might be the D (6 bases). The V end was cut by 3 bases, the J end by 4 bases, with 10 bases between. The CDR3 has 13 residues. Germline V CDR1 and CDR2: DFQATT, SNEGSKA (reference sequence). The CDR3 loop reads CSASRGPNQPQHF. The CDR3 nucleotides read TGCAGTGCTAGTCGGGGGCCTAATCAGCCCCAGCATTTT.

This sequence joins TRBV4-3 and TRBJ2-1; 7 bases line up with TRBD1. From germline, CDR1 is LGHNA and CDR2 YSLEER. The V gene end was trimmed by 3 bases and the J gene end by 7 bases; junction bases not matched to a gene: 12. The CDR3 runs to 16 residues. The CDR3 here is CASSQAVGQVGNEQFF. Here the CDR3 DNA reads TGCGCCAGCAGCCAGGCGGTAGGACAGGTTGGGAATGAGCAGTTCTTC.

This clonotype was found a few times. The V gene is TRBV27, the J gene TRBJ2-3; a possible D gene is TRBD2 (5 bases). Looked up from germline, CDR1 is MNHEY and CDR2 is SMNVEV (reference sequence). CDR3 size: 13 residues. The V end was cut by 6 bases, the J end by 1 base, with 8 bases between. This chain's CDR3 is CASRGSGTDTQYF. The CDR3, as DNA: TGTGCCAGCAGAGGTAGCGGCACAGATACGCAGTATTTT.

V gene TRBV7-9 combines with J gene TRBJ2-7, with D perhaps matching TRBD2 (7 bases). In germline, CDR1 is SEHNR, CDR2 FQNEAQ (reference sequence). V was shortened by 3 bases and J by 5 bases, with 17 bases between the two germline ends. The CDR3 consists of 15 residues. Written as DNA, the CDR3 is TGTGCCAGCAGCTTCACCCGGGGGGCCGGGCACGAGCAGTACTTC. This gives the protein CASSFTRGAGHEQYF.

This chain connects TRBV5-1 to TRBJ2-5; possible D gene TRBD1, 6 bases. The V gene lost 0 bases and the J gene lost 1 base, with 10 bases spanning the gap. Germline CDR1 is SGHRS and CDR2 is YFSETQ. This CDR3 contains 15 residues. The CDR3: CASSLGQGPQETQYF. DNA of the CDR3: TGCGCCAGCAGCTTGGGTCAGGGGCCCCAAGAGACCCAGTACTTC. The full variable domain, its missing parts supplied by reference TRBV5-1 and TRBJ2-5, is KAGVTQTPRYLIKTRGQQVTLSCSPISGHRSVSWYQQTPGQGLQFLFEYFSETQRNKGNFPGRFSGRQFSNSRSEMNVSTLELGDSALYLCASSLGQGPQETQYFGPGTRLLVL.

The chain links TRBV5-1 to TRBJ2-5, with D perhaps matching TRBD2 (5 bases). Trimming left V 4 bases short and J 6 bases short, with 16 bases between. Germline-derived CDR1 and CDR2 are SGHRS and YFSETQ. This CDR3 contains 14 residues. For the CDR3, the DNA is TGCGCCAGCAGCCCGACTGGAGGAGAGAAGACCCAGTACTTC. As protein: CASSPTGGEKTQYF.